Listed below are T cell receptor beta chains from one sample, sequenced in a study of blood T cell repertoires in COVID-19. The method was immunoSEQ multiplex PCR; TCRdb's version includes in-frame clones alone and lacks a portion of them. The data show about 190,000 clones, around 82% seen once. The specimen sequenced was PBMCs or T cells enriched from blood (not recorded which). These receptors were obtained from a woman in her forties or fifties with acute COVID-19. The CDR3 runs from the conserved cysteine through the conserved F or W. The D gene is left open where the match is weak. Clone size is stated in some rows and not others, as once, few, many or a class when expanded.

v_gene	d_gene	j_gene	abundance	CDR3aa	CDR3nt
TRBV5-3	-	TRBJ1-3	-	CARSPGNTIYF	TGTGCCAGAAGCCCGGGAAACACCATATATTTT
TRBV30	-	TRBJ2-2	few	CAWSRKQGRELFF	TGTGCCTGGAGTCGTAAACAGGGACGGGAGCTGTTTTTT
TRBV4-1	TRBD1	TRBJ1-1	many	CASSPIYRGIMNTEAFF	TGCGCCAGCAGCCCGATTTACAGGGGGATCATGAACACTGAAGCTTTCTTT
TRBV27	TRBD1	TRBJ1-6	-	CASSLDKNRGANSPLHF	TGTGCCAGCAGTTTAGATAAAAACAGGGGCGCTAATTCACCCCTCCACTTT
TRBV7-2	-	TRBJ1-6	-	CASSLDVRGSNSPLHF	TGTGCCAGCAGCTTAGATGTCAGGGGAAGTAATTCACCCCTCCACTTT
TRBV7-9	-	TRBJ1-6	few	CASSLGLQGVLHF	TGTGCCAGCAGCTTGGGACTACAGGGTGTCCTCCACTTT
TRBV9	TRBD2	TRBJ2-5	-	CASSVSGSGGAGETQYF	TGTGCCAGCAGCGTAAGCGGTAGCGGGGGAGCGGGAGAGACCCAGTACTTC
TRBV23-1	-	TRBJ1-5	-	CASSRQGYSNQPQHF	TGCGCCAGCAGTCGTCAGGGCTATAGCAATCAGCCCCAGCATTTT
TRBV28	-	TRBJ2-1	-	CASLTGAGFPYNEQFF	TGTGCCAGCCTCACAGGGGCGGGGTTTCCCTACAATGAGCAGTTCTTC
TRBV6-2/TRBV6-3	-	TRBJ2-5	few	CASSTLRGLGETQYF	TGTGCCAGCAGTACCCTCAGGGGTTTGGGGGAGACCCAGTACTTC
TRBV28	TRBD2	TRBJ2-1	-	CASSPRLAGGLEQFF	TGTGCCAGCAGTCCGAGACTAGCGGGGGGCCTGGAGCAGTTCTTC
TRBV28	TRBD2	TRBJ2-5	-	CASSLESGGRETQYF	TGTGCCAGCAGTTTGGAATCGGGGGGGCGGGAGACCCAGTACTTC
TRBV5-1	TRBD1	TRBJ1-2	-	CASSPRQGEGYTF	TGCGCCAGCAGCCCGAGACAGGGCGAGGGCTACACCTTC
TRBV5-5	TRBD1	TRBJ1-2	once	CASRPPYRGRGYGYTF	TGTGCCAGCAGACCACCTTACAGGGGGCGAGGGTATGGCTACACCTTC
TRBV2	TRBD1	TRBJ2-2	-	CASRRDRFDSNTGELFF	TGTGCCAGCAGAAGGGACAGGTTTGACTCGAACACCGGGGAGCTGTTTTTT
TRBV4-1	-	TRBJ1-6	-	CASSQVVRGQDNSPLHF	TGCGCCAGCAGCCAAGTCGTCCGAGGACAAGATAATTCACCCCTCCACTTT
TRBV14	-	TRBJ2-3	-	CASSQAHRTDTQYF	TGTGCCAGCAGCCAGGCCCATCGCACAGATACGCAGTATTTT
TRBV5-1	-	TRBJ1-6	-	CASRDSGDSPLHF	TGCGCCAGCAGGGACAGTGGAGATTCACCCCTCCACTTT
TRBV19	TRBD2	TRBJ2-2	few	CASSRTSGGMYTGELFF	TGTGCCAGTAGTAGGACTAGCGGGGGAATGTACACCGGGGAGCTGTTTTTT
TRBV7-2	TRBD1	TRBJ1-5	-	CASSQGARQPQHF	TGTGCCAGCAGCCAGGGGGCGCGTCAGCCCCAGCATTTT
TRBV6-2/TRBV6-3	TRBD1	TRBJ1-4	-	CASSGDSFNEKLFF	TGTGCCAGCAGTGGGGACAGCTTTAATGAAAAACTGTTTTTT
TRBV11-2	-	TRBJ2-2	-	CASSLVTGITGELFF	TGTGCCAGCAGCTTAGTTACGGGGATCACCGGGGAGCTGTTTTTT
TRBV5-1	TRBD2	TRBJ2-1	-	CASSLLASGGKIYNEQFF	TGCGCCAGCAGCTTGTTGGCTAGCGGGGGGAAAATCTACAATGAGCAGTTCTTC
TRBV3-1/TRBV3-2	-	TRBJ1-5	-	CASSQDRQAYQPQHF	TGTGCCAGCAGCCAAGATCGACAGGCCTATCAGCCCCAGCATTTT
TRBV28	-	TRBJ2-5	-	CASSFTSFRSQETQYF	TGTGCCAGCAGTTTTACCTCTTTCAGATCTCAAGAGACCCAGTACTTC
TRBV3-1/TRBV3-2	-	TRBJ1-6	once	CASSQDSERALHF	TGTGCCAGCAGCCAAGATTCTGAGAGGGCCCTCCACTTT
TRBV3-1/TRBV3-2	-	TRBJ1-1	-	CASSQGPGVGEAFF	TGTGCCAGCAGCCAAGGCCCGGGAGTCGGTGAAGCTTTCTTT
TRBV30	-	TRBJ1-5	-	CAWSLGGQFNQPQHF	TGTGCCTGGAGTCTTGGCGGACAGTTCAATCAGCCCCAGCATTTT
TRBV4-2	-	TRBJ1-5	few	CASSQVSGGVYQPQHF	TGTGCCAGCAGCCAAGTTTCGGGGGGAGTTTATCAGCCCCAGCATTTT
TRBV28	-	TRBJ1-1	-	CASSLRGEAFF	TGTGCCAGCAGCCTCAGGGGTGAAGCTTTCTTT
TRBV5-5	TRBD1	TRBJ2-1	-	CASSLEDRDYNEQFF	TGTGCCAGCAGCTTGGAGGACAGGGATTACAATGAGCAGTTCTTC
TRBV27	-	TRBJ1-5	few	CASSLEGRYSNQPQHF	TGTGCCAGCAGTTTAGAGGGTCGGTATAGCAATCAGCCCCAGCATTTT
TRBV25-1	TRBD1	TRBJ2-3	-	CASRGVQGATDTQYF	TGTGCTTCCAGAGGGGTGCAGGGGGCGACAGATACGCAGTATTTT
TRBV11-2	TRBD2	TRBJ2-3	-	CASSLGLAWRDTQYF	TGTGCCAGCAGCTTAGGACTAGCGTGGAGAGATACGCAGTATTTT
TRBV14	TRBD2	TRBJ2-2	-	CASSPLPGGGTGELFF	TGTGCCAGCAGCCCCCTACCGGGAGGGGGGACCGGGGAGCTGTTTTTT
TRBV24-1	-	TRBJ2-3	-	CATSDPTDTQYF	TGTGCCACCAGTGATCCTACAGATACGCAGTATTTT
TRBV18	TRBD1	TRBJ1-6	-	CASADRGDSPLHF	TGTGCCAGCGCCGACAGGGGGGATTCACCCCTCCACTTT
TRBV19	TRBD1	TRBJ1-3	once	CASSVTGGGNTIYF	TGTGCCAGTAGTGTCACAGGGGGAGGAAACACCATATATTTT
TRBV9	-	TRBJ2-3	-	CASSVGPHEDTQYF	TGTGCCAGCAGCGTAGGTCCCCACGAGGATACGCAGTATTTT
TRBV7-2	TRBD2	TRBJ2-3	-	CAALAGGLDTQYF	TGTGCCGCCTTAGCGGGGGGGTTGGATACGCAGTATTTT
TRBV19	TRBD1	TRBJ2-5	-	CASLATGGQETQYF	TGTGCCAGCCTGGCGACAGGGGGCCAAGAGACCCAGTACTTC
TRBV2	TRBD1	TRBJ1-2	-	CASSARDSYGYTF	TGTGCCAGCAGCGCCCGGGACAGCTATGGCTACACCTTC
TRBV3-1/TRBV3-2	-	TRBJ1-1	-	CASSQGNRVGTEAFF	TGTGCCAGCAGCCAAGGAAATCGGGTGGGCACTGAAGCTTTCTTT
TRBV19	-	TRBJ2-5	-	CASSIVGGQETQYF	TGTGCCAGTAGTATAGTGGGGGGTCAAGAGACCCAGTACTTC
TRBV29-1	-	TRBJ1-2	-	CSVGRGVNYGYTF	TGCAGCGTCGGGAGGGGGGTGAACTATGGCTACACCTTC
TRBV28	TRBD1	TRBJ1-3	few	CASSLSPHMTTGGKSGNTIYF	TGTGCCAGCAGTTTATCCCCCCATATGACGACAGGGGGCAAATCTGGAAACACCATATATTTT